A selection of T cell receptor beta chains follows, all from one sample in a study of cytomegalovirus exposure and HLA in healthy donors. Here immunoSEQ multiplex PCR was the method, and the copy in TCRdb shows in-frame clones only, minus some. The sample holds 130,000 or so clones, around 80% seen once. Sequencing input: PBMCs. The receptors stem from a young man in good health and CMV-seropositive. Both conserved end residues are part of each CDR3. Fields, in order: V gene, clone size, J gene, D gene, CDR3 protein, CDR3 DNA. D genes are given only for firm matches. Rows may omit the clone size; those that give it use once, few, many or a size class.

>TRBV15|-|TRBJ1-1|-
CATSRDGANSEAFF
TGTGCCACCAGCAGAGATGGGGCGAATTCTGAAGCTTTCTTT
>TRBV6-5|once|TRBJ2-7|TRBD2
CASGLAGGEQYF
TGTGCCAGCGGGCTAGCGGGAGGCGAGCAGTACTTC
>TRBV6-1|-|TRBJ2-7|TRBD1
CASSSSSGGSYEQYF
TGTGCCAGCAGTTCTTCCTCAGGGGGATCCTACGAGCAGTACTTC
>TRBV19|-|TRBJ1-1|-
CASSLYQDTEAFF
TGTGCCAGTAGTCTGTATCAGGACACTGAAGCTTTCTTT
>TRBV6-5|once|TRBJ2-5|TRBD2
CASSPLAGETQYF
TGTGCCAGCAGTCCACTAGCGGGCGAGACCCAGTACTTC
>TRBV6-5|-|TRBJ2-7|-
CASSPIPINYEQYF
TGTGCCAGCAGTCCAATACCTATTAACTACGAGCAGTACTTC
>TRBV27|once|TRBJ2-3|-
CASSLGLSRTDTQYF
TGTGCCAGCAGTTTAGGGCTTTCACGCACAGATACGCAGTATTTT
>TRBV5-1|-|TRBJ2-3|TRBD1
CASSFSGQTTDTQYF
TGCGCCAGCAGCTTTTCGGGACAGACCACAGATACGCAGTATTTT
>TRBV11-2|-|TRBJ2-7|-
CASSLRERLYEQYF
TGTGCCAGCAGCTTACGAGAGAGGCTGTACGAGCAGTACTTC
>TRBV5-1|-|TRBJ1-1|-
CASSLGLRTEAFF
TGCGCCAGCAGCTTGGGTCTCCGTACTGAAGCTTTCTTT
>TRBV27|-|TRBJ1-5|-
CASSRGVGGQPQHF
TGTGCCAGCAGCCGCGGGGTGGGGGGTCAGCCCCAGCATTTT
>TRBV4-1|-|TRBJ2-5|-
CASSQGFQGSETQYF
TGCGCCAGCAGCCAAGGGTTTCAGGGGTCGGAGACCCAGTACTTC
>TRBV7-3|-|TRBJ1-1|-
CASSSQGNTEAFF
TGTGCCAGCAGCTCTCAGGGAAACACTGAAGCTTTCTTT
>TRBV19|-|TRBJ1-5|-
CASRNGLQPQHF
TGTGCCAGTAGGAATGGACTTCAGCCCCAGCATTTT
>TRBV7-2|-|TRBJ2-5|-
CASSLTSLETQYF
TGTGCCAGCAGCTTAACTAGCTTGGAGACCCAGTACTTC
>TRBV5-1|-|TRBJ2-7|TRBD1
CASSPEQGERGEQYF
TGCGCCAGCAGCCCGGAACAGGGGGAGAGAGGCGAGCAGTACTTC
>TRBV7-6|few|TRBJ2-4|-
CASSLGLAREAKNIQYF
TGTGCCAGCAGCTTAGGGTTGGCCAGGGAAGCCAAAAACATTCAGTACTTC
>TRBV4-1|-|TRBJ2-2|-
CASSQVYRQDNTGELFF
TGCGCCAGCAGCCAAGTATACCGACAGGACAACACCGGGGAGCTGTTTTTT
>TRBV5-4|-|TRBJ2-3|-
CASSSYQATTDTQYF
TGTGCCAGCAGCTCATATCAGGCTACCACAGATACGCAGTATTTT
>TRBV19|-|TRBJ2-3|TRBD2
CASSTTSLAGAVDTQYF
TGTGCCAGTAGTACGACCTCTCTAGCGGGAGCGGTGGATACGCAGTATTTT